Listed below are T cell receptor beta chains from one sample, sequenced in a study of CD8+ T cells in alopecia areata. Method: immunoSEQ multiplex PCR; TCRdb's copy keeps in-frame clones and lacks some. The profile covers under 200,000 clones, with under 70% appearing a single time and approximately 0.91% taken by the ten largest. Sequenced material: CD4+ T cells sorted from blood, taken at week 4, from a patient treated with tofacitinib. All receptors derive from a human donor with alopecia areata. Both conserved end residues are part of each CDR3. Fields, in order: CDR3 length, J gene, D gene, clone size, V gene, CDR3 DNA, CDR3 protein. A D gene is named only where the DNA matches it firmly. Some rows mark clone size as missing; the rest say once, few, many or name a class of expanded clone.

>15|TRBJ1-6|NA|NA|TRBV7-2
TGTGCCAGCAGCTTAAGTTCAGGGAGGGATTCACCCCTCCACTTT
CASSLSSGRDSPLHF
>18|TRBJ2-6|TRBD1|NA|TRBV4-2
TGTGCCAGCAGCCAAGAGGGGACAGGGAGCTCTGGGGCCAACGTCCTGACTTTC
CASSQEGTGSSGANVLTF
>16|TRBJ1-5|NA|NA|TRBV27
TGTGCCAGCAGTTTATTCTCAGGGATTCCGAATCAGCCCCAGCATTTT
CASSLFSGIPNQPQHF
>14|TRBJ1-3|NA|NA|TRBV9
TGTGCCAGCAGTGGACCGCTCTCTGGAAACACCATATATTTT
CASSGPLSGNTIYF
>14|TRBJ1-5|NA|many|TRBV2
TGTGCCAGCAGGAAAGAACATCTCAATCAGCCCCAGCATTTT
CASRKEHLNQPQHF
>13|TRBJ2-7|TRBD1|NA|TRBV6-6
TGTGCCAGCAGCTCGGGACAGGGATACGAGCAGTACTTC
CASSSGQGYEQYF
>15|TRBJ2-4|NA|NA|TRBV7-9
TGTGCCAGCAGCACCCTAATACTAGCCAAAAACATTCAGTACTTC
CASSTLILAKNIQYF
>15|TRBJ2-1|TRBD2|NA|TRBV9
TGTGCCAGCAGCGTAGCGGGGGGGGCCATTCATGAGCAGTTCTTC
CASSVAGGAIHEQFF
>15|TRBJ1-1|NA|once|TRBV9
TGTGCCAGCAGCGGTCTTGGACAGACTAGGTCTGAAGCTTTCTTT
CASSGLGQTRSEAFF
>13|TRBJ2-6|NA|few|TRBV5-1
TGCGCCAGCAGTGCCTCTGGGGCCAACGTCCTGACTTTC
CASSASGANVLTF
>11|TRBJ1-2|NA|NA|TRBV30
TGTGCCTGGACCGAGACCTATGGCTACACCTTC
CAWTETYGYTF
>14|TRBJ1-2|NA|once|TRBV5-1
TGCGCCAGCAGCTTCGGGGGGCCGCGGAGAGACTACACCTTC
CASSFGGPRRDYTF
>15|TRBJ1-4|NA|NA|TRBV6-5
TGTGCCAGCAGTTACGGGGCCCAAACTAATGAAAAACTGTTTTTT
CASSYGAQTNEKLFF
>13|TRBJ2-5|NA|NA|TRBV4-1
TGCGCCAGCAGCCAAATCATCCAAGAGACCCAGTACTTC
CASSQIIQETQYF
>16|TRBJ2-7|TRBD2|NA|TRBV10-3
TGTGCCATCAGTGAGTTACTAGCGGGGGTATCCTACGAGCAGTACTTC
CAISELLAGVSYEQYF
>14|TRBJ2-5|NA|NA|TRBV7-2
TGTGCCAGCAGCTTTGCTGGGGGCGGGGAGACCCAGTACTTC
CASSFAGGGETQYF
>13|TRBJ1-1|NA|few|TRBV29-1
TGCAGCGTGCTTAGGGGAGGGAACACTGAAGCTTTCTTT
CSVLRGGNTEAFF
>15|TRBJ2-3|NA|NA|TRBV7-2
TGTGCCAGCAGCCGCCTCAGGGGATTCACAGATACGCAGTATTTT
CASSRLRGFTDTQYF
>14|TRBJ2-5|TRBD2|few|TRBV29-1
TGCAGCGTTGCCGTCGGGGGGGCGTCGGAGACCCAGTACTTC
CSVAVGGASETQYF
>14|TRBJ1-1|NA|NA|TRBV7-2
TGTGCCAGCAGCTTAAGTCAGACGTTGACTGAAGCTTTCTTT
CASSLSQTLTEAFF
>12|TRBJ1-1|NA|NA|TRBV30
TGTGCCTGGGTCTCATTGAACACTGAAGCTTTCTTT
CAWVSLNTEAFF
>14|TRBJ2-2|NA|few|TRBV7-3
TGTGCCAGCTCGGGCCAGGGGAGCTCCGGGGAGCTGTTTTTT
CASSGQGSSGELFF
>13|TRBJ2-1|NA|NA|TRBV27
TGTGCCAGCAGTTTAGCTAGCTTCGAGGAGCAGTTCTTC
CASSLASFEEQFF
>14|TRBJ1-5|NA|NA|TRBV30
TGTGCCTGGAGTGTACGTAGAGGTAATCAGCCCCAGCATTTT
CAWSVRRGNQPQHF
>15|TRBJ2-5|TRBD2|NA|TRBV9
TGTGCCAGCAGCCTGGCGAGGGACTACAAAGAGACCCAGTACTTC
CASSLARDYKETQYF
>12|TRBJ1-4|TRBD1|once|TRBV30
TGTGCCTGGAGTATAGGGGGCGGCAAACTGTTTTTT
CAWSIGGGKLFF
>14|TRBJ2-1|NA|NA|TRBV2
TGTGCCAGCAGCCCGCGGGGGCGTACCGTTGAGCAGTTCTTC
CASSPRGRTVEQFF
>18|TRBJ2-1|TRBD2|NA|TRBV11-1
TGTGCCAGCAGCCCCGGGACTAGCGGGGGACTCTCCTACAATGAGCAGTTCTTC
CASSPGTSGGLSYNEQFF
>15|TRBJ2-3|TRBD2|NA|TRBV7-6
TGTGCCAGCAGCGTTCTAGCGGGGGGAACAGATACGCAGTATTTT
CASSVLAGGTDTQYF
>16|TRBJ2-2|NA|few|TRBV19
TGTGCCAGTACTCATACGCGGCAGGGCTACACCGGGGAGCTGTTTTTT
CASTHTRQGYTGELFF
>14|TRBJ1-5|NA|few|TRBV2
TGTGCCAGCAGGGCAGGGTTGAGCAATCAGCCCCAGCATTTT
CASRAGLSNQPQHF
>17|TRBJ2-2|NA|NA|TRBV4-3
TGCGCCAGCAGCCAAGAAAGGCTAGCGATTAACACCGGGGAGCTGTTTTTT
CASSQERLAINTGELFF
>15|TRBJ1-2|NA|NA|TRBV15
TGTGCCACCAGCAGAGGGGCCGAAAATATTCCAGGCTACACCTTC
CATSRGAENIPGYTF
>14|TRBJ2-7|NA|NA|TRBV29-1
TGCAGCGTTGGTGCCCAGGCTTACTCCTACGAGCAGTACTTC
CSVGAQAYSYEQYF
>16|TRBJ2-1|TRBD2|NA|TRBV29-1
TGCAGCGCCACCCGGGGAAGCGGGGGGGCCACGGATGAGCAGTTCTTC
CSATRGSGGATDEQFF
>14|TRBJ2-3|NA|NA|TRBV5-1
TGCGCCAGCAGCGGGGGACTCGAGGGAGATACGCAGTATTTT
CASSGGLEGDTQYF
>15|TRBJ2-5|NA|NA|TRBV6-5
TGTGCCAGCAGTTACTCGGGGGGACGGGGAGAGACCCAGTACTTC
CASSYSGGRGETQYF
>14|TRBJ2-5|NA|NA|TRBV27
TGTGCCAGCAGTTTAGGGACCCCGAGAGAGACCCAGTACTTC
CASSLGTPRETQYF
>16|TRBJ2-1|TRBD2|NA|TRBV27
TGTGCCAGCAGTTTTAGGCTAGCGGGGGGGCACAATGAGCAGTTCTTC
CASSFRLAGGHNEQFF
>15|TRBJ1-6|NA|few|TRBV6-4
TGTGCCAGCAGTGTTTTCGGGGGGACGAATTCACCCCTCCACTTT
CASSVFGGTNSPLHF